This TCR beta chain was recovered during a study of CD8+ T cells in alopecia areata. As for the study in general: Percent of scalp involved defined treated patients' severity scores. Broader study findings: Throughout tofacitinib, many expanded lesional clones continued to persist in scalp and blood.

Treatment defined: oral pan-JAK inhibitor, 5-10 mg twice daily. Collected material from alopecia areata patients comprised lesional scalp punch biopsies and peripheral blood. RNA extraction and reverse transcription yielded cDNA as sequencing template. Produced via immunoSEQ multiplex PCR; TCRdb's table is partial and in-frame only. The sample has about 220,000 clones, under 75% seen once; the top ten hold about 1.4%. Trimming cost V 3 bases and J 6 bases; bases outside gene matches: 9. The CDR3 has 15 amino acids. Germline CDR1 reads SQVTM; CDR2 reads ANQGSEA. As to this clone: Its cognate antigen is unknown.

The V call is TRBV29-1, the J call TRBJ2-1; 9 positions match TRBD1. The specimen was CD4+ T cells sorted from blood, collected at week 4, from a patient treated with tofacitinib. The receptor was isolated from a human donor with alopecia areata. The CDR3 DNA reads TGCAGCGTTGAGCCCCGGGACAGGGTATCCAATGAGCAGTTCTTC. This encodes CSVEPRDRVSNEQFF.